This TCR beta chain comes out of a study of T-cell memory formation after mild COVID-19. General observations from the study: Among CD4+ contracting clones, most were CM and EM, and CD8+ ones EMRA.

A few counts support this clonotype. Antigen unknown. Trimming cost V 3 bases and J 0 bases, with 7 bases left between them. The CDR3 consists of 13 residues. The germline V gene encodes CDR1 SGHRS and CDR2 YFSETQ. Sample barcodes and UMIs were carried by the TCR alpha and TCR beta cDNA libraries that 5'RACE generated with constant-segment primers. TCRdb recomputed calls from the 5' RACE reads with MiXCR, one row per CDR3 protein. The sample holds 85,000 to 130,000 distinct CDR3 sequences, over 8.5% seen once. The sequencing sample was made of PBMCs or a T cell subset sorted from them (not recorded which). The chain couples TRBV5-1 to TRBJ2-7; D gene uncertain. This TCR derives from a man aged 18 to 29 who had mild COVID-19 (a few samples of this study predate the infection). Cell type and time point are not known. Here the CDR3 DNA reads TGCGCCAGCAGCTCGACCGTCTCCTACGAGCAGTACTTC. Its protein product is CASSSTVSYEQYF. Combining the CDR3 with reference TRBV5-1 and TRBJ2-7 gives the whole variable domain KAGVTQTPRYLIKTRGQQVTLSCSPISGHRSVSWYQQTPGQGLQFLFEYFSETQRNKGNFPGRFSGRQFSNSRSEMNVSTLELGDSALYLCASSSTVSYEQYFGPGTRLTVT.